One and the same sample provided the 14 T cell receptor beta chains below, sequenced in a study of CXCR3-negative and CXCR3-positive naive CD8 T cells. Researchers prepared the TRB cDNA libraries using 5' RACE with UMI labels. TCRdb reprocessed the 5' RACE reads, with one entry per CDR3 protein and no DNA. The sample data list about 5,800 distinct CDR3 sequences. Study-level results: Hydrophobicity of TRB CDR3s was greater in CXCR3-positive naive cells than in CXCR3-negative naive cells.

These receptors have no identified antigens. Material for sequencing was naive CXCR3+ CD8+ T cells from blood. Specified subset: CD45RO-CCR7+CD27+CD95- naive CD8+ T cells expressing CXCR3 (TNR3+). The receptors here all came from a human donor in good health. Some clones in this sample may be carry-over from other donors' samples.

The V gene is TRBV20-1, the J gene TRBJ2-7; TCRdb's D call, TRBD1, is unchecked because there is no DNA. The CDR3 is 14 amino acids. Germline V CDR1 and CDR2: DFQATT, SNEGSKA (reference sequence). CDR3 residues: CSARDPQANYEQYF.

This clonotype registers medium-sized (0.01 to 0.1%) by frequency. The CDR3 loop reads CASSLVTANTEAFF. The V and J genes are TRBV4-1 and TRBJ1-1. CDR1 is MGHRA and CDR2 is YSYEKL in the germline V gene. The CDR3 is 14 amino acids.

CDR3: CSVAGGQNYEQYF. The chain joins TRBV29-1 to TRBJ2-7; the TCRdb D gene call, TRBD1, has no DNA to confirm it. This CDR3 spans 13 amino acids. CDR1 SQVTM and CDR2 ANQGSEA come from the germline V gene.

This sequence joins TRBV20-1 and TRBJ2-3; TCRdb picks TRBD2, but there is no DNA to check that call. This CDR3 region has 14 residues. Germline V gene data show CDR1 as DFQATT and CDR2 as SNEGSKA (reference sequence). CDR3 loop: CSAQLAGYTDTQYF.

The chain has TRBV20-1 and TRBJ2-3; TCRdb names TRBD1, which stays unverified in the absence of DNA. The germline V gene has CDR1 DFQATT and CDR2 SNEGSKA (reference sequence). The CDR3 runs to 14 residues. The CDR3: CSARDEGALDTQYF.

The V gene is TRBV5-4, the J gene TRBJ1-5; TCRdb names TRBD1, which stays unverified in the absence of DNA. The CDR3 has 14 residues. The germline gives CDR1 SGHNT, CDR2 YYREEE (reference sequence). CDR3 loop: CASSLGGSPQPQHF.

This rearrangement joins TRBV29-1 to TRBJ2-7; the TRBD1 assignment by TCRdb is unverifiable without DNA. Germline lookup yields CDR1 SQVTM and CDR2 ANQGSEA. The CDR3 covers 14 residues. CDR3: CSVEVPGQIYEQYF.

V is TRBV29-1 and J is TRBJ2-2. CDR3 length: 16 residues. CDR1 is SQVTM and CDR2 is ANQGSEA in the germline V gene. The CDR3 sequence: CSVNLDQRRNTGELFF.

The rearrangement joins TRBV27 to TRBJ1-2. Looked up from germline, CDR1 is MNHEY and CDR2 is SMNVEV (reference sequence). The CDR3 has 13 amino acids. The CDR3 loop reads CASSSGRLYGYTF.

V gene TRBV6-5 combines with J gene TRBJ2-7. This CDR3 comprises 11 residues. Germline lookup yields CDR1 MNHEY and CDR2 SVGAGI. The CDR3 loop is CASRWNYEQYF.

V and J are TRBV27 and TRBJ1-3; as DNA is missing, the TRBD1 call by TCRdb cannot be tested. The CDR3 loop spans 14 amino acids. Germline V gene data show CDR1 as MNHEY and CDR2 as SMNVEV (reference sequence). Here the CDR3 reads CASSLGASGNTIYF.

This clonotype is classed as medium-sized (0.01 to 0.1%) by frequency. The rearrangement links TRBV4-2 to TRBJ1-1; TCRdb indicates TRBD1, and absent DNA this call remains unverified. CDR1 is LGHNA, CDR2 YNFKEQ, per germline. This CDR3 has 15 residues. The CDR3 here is CASSPRRQAPAEAFF.

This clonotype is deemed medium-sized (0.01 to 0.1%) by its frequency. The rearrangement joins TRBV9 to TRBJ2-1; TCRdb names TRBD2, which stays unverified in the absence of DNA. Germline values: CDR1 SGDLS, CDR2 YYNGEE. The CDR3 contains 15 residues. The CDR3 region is CASSVASGRSYEQFF.

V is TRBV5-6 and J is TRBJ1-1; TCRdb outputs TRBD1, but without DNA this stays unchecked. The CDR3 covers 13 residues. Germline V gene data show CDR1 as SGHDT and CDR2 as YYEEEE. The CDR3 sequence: CASSSRGGTEAFF.